The present T cell receptor beta chain was sequenced within a study of vaccination and CD4 T cells after COVID-19 (dated by TCRdb to the early 2020s). The study in broad terms: The convalescent cohort comprised six males and four females, including two Hispanic individuals, seven Caucasians, two Asians and one multiracial person. Each participant got two doses of either the Pfizer-BioNTech BNT162b2 vaccine (n=8) or the Moderna mRNA-1273 vaccine (n=2). Post-COVID blood samples from convalescent patients were collected a median of around 110 days after diagnosis, with a range of roughly 35 to 180 days. Post-vaccine blood samples were taken a median of around 77 days after the second vaccine dose, with a range of 14 to 241 days. Culture stimuli were overlapping spike peptide pools from SARS-CoV-2 and from the common cold coronaviruses HCoV-NL63, HCoV-OC43 and HCoV-229E. Control cultures received a CEFX viral epitope pool as the positive control, an HIV-1 Nef peptide pool as the negative control, or no peptide. The spike-specific CD4+ TCR repertoire was compared before and after mRNA vaccination in approximately ten COVID-19 convalescent patients and a few infection-naive healthy vaccine recipients. At the TCR clonotype level, an earlier paper using these donors assessed memory CD4+ T cell crossreactivity between SARS-CoV-2 and common cold coronavirus spike proteins. Overall study outcomes, separate from this receptor: Of the vaccine-specific clones found in convalescent patients, nearly all (304 of 307) were mono-reactive for SARS-CoV-2 spike instead of being cross-reactive with common cold coronaviruses. The median number of SARS-CoV-2-reactive clonotypes rose from 20 to 25 after infection to 38 after vaccination, but the change was not significant. Among the post-vaccine SARS-CoV-2-reactive clones in convalescent patients, a median around 86% showed up only after vaccination, which suggests vaccine-specific priming. The number of convalescent patients in the study was relatively small, and the study did not examine early timepoints following natural infection.

Including the terminal cysteine and phenylalanine, the CDR3 comprises 15 residues. The sequence is cut down to CDR3 DNA, 45 bases in frame from base 1. V was cut back by 5 bases and J by 1 base, leaving a gap of 12 bases between them. The germline V gene specifies MNHNS as CDR1 and SASEGT as CDR2. The library was obtained by PCR. DNA from cultured CD4+ T cells was subjected to TCR sequencing with the Oncomine TCR Beta short-read assay at the Johns Hopkins FTIC core. Genomic DNA was extracted from the cultured CD4+ T cells with the QIAamp micro DNA kit. Oncomine TCR Beta libraries made from cultured CD4+ T cells were pooled using unique dual indexes and sequenced on an Illumina iSeq 100. The authors' analysis ran thus. Non-productive sequences were removed, and CDR3s not starting with C, not ending with F or W, or shorter than 7 amino acids were discarded. Antigen-specific clonotypes were identified using the MANAFEST web application through comparison of peptide-stimulated wells with reference and other culture wells. Positive clones required FDR below 0.05, an odds ratio above 5, and productive frequency above 0.1% in at least two of three replicate wells. A clonotype counted as cross-reactive if it showed significant expansion both in the SARS-CoV-2 spike wells and in at least one common cold coronavirus spike condition. Similarity between CDR3 sequences was evaluated in R version 3.6.1 using Levenshtein distances (stringdist) and unrooted phylogenetic trees (ape). TCRdb took the public reads, trimmed them with fastp at Q25, ran MiXCR for clone calling and kept in-frame beta chains. Each CDR3 protein gets just one entry, which takes the most common genes and DNA from the rows behind it. Clone size and V and J calls follow TCRdb, not the original study. The sample data list roughly 10,000 distinct CDR3 sequences, and more than 25% of these were observed just once. 15% to 20% of the sample is in the top ten clones.

In this sample, this clonotype turned up a few times. Its antigen remains unidentified. No base quality information exists; no much larger clone differs at one position. Reading the label with the study, this specimen's treatment or condition is: roughly 11-day PBMC culture with coronavirus spike peptide pools or control peptides (ViraFEST assay). CD4+ T cells from unexposed donors were collected before the COVID-19 pandemic (2011-2018). The study used the ViraFEST assay, which expanded antigen-specific T cells with peptide pools and then identified expanded clonotypes by TCR sequencing. PBMCs were cultured at approximately 2 million per well in IMDM supplemented with 5% human AB serum and 8 to 10 IU/ml IL-2, with around 10 ug/ml peptide pools added. On days 3 and 7, half of the culture medium was replaced with fresh IL-2-containing medium. Once the cells had been in culture for about 10 days, the EasySep CD4+ T cell isolation kit was used to isolate CD4+ T cells by negative selection. As far as cell numbers permitted, CD4+ T cells from unexposed donors were tested for reactivity against SARS-CoV-2 S and N as well as four spike pools from common cold coronaviruses. Ficoll-Paque Plus gradient centrifugation was used to isolate PBMCs from whole blood, and the isolated PBMCs were then either used fresh or cryopreserved at -140C. In general, triplicate wells were set up for every culture condition. Leukapheresis product for the unexposed donors was bought commercially.

The chain was built from TRBV6-1 and TRBJ1-5; no D gene call is confident. The clonotype comes from a human donor in good health. The source material was CD4+ T cells from blood, cultured in vitro. CDR3 loop: CASSHRGSSNQPQHF. The sequenced DNA: TGTGCCAGCAGTCACCGTGGCTCAAGCAATCAGCCCCAGCATTTT.